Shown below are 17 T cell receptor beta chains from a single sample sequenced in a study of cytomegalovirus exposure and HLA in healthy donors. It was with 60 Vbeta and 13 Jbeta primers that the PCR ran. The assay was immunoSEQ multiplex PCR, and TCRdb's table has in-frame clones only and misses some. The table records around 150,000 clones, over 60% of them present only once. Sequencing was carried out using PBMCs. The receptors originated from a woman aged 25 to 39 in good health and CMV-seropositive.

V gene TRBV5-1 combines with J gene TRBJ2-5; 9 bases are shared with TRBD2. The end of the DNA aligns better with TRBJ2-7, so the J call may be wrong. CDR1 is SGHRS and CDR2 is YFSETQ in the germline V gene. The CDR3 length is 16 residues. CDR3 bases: TGCGCCAGCAGCTTGGGGGTAGCGGGGGCTTCATACGAGCAGTACTTC. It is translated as CASSLGVAGASYEQYF.

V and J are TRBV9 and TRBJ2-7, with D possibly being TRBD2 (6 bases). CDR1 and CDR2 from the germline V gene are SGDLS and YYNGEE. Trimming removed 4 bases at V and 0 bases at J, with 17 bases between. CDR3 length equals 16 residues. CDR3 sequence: CASSSLAAGSSYEQYF. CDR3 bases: TGTGCCAGCAGCTCTCTCGCTGCGGGGAGCTCCTACGAGCAGTACTTC.

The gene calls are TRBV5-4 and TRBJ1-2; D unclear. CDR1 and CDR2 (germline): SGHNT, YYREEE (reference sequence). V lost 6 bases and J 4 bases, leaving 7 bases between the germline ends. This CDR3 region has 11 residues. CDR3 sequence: CASTAGYGYTF. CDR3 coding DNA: TGTGCCAGCACCGCCGGCTATGGCTACACCTTC. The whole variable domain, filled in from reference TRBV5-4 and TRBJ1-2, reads ETGVTQSPTHLIKTRGQQVTLRCSSQSGHNTVSWYQQALGQGPQFIFQYYREEENGRGNFPPRFSGLQFPNYSSELNVNALELDDSALYLCASTAGYGYTFGSGTRLTVV.

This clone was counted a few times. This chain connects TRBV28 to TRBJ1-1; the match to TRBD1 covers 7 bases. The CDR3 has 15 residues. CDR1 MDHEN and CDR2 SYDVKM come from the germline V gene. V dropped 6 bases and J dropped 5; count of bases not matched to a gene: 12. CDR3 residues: CASSSPGDRRTEAFF. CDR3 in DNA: TGTGCCAGCAGCTCGCCAGGGGACAGAAGGACTGAAGCTTTCTTT.

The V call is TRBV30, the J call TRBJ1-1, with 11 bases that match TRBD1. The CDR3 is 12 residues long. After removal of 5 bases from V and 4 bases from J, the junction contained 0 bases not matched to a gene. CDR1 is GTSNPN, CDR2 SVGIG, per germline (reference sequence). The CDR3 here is CAWGTGGTEAFF. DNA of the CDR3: TGTGCCTGGGGGACAGGGGGCACTGAAGCTTTCTTT.

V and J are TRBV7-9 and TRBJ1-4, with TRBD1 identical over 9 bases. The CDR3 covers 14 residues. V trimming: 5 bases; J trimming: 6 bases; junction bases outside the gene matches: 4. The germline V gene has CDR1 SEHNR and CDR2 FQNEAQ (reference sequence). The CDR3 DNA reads TGTGCCAGCAGCCCCGGGACAGGGCATGAAAAACTGTTTTTT. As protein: CASSPGTGHEKLFF. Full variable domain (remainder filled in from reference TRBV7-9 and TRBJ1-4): DTGVSQNPRHKITKRGQNVTFRCDPISEHNRLYWYRQTLGQGPEFLTYFQNEAQLEKSRLLSDRFSAERPKGSFSTLEIQRTEQGDSAMYLCASSPGTGHEKLFFGSGTQLSVL.

The CDR3 loop is CASSPTGSYEQYF. The CDR3 nucleotides are TGCGCCAGCAGCCCTACAGGGTCCTACGAGCAGTACTTC. The V and J genes are TRBV4-1 and TRBJ2-5, with D perhaps matching TRBD1 (6 bases). The J call is uncertain, as TRBJ2-7 better fits the DNA end. The V gene's germline CDR1 is MGHRA and CDR2 YSYEKL. This CDR3 has 13 amino acids.

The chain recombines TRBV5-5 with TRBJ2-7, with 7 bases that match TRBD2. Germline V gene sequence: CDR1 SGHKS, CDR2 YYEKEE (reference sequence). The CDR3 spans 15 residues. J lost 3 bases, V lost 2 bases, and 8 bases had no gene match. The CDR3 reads CASSFPLGGSYEQYF. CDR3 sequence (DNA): TGTGCCAGCAGCTTCCCGCTAGGCGGGAGCTACGAGCAGTACTTC.

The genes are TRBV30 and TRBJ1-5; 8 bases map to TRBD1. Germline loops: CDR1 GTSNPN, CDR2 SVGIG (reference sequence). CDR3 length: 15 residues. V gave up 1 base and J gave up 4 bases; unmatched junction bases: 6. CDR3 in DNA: TGTGCCTGGAGTGACGGGACAGGACGTAATCAGCCCCAGCATTTT. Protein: CAWSDGTGRNQPQHF. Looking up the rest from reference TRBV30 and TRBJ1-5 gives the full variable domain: SQTIHQWPATLVQPVGSPLSLECTVEGTSNPNLYWYRQAAGRGLQLLFYSVGIGQISSEVPQNLSASRPQDRQFILSSKKLLLSDSGFYLCAWSDGTGRNQPQHFGDGTRLSIL.

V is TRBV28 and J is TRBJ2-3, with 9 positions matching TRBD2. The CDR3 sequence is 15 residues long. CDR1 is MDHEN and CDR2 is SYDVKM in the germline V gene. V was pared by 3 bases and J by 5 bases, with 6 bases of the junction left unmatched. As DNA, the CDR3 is TGTGCCAGCAGTTTGGCGCTAGCGGGACGAGATACGCAGTATTTT. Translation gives CASSLALAGRDTQYF.

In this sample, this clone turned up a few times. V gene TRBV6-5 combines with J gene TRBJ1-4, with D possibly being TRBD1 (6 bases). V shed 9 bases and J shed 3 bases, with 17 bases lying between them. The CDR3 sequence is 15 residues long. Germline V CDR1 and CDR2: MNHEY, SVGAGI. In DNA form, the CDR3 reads TGTGCCAGTCGTCAATCACAGGGTCCTAATGAAAAACTGTTTTTT. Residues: CASRQSQGPNEKLFF.

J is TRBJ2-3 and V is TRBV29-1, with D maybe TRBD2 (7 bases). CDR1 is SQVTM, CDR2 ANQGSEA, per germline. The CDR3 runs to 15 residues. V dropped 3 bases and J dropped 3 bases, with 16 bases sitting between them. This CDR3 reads CSVDGGGGSTDTQYF. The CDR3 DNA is TGCAGCGTTGATGGTGGCGGGGGCTCAACAGATACGCAGTATTTT.

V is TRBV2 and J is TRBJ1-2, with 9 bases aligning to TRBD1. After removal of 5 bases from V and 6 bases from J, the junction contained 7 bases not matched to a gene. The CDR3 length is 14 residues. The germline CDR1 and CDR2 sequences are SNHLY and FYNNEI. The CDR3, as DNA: TGTGCCAGCAGTCCACAGGGGGCCGAGGATGGCTACACCTTC. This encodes CASSPQGAEDGYTF. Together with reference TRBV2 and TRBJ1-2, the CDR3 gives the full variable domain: EPEVTQTPSHQVTQMGQEVILRCVPISNHLYFYWYRQILGQKVEFLVSFYNNEISEKSEIFDDQFSVERPDGSNFTLKIRSTKLEDSAMYFCASSPQGAEDGYTFGSGTRLTVV.

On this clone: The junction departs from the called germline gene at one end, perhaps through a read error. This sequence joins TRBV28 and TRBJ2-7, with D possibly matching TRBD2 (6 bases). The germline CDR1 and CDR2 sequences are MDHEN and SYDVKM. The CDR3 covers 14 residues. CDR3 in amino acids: CASSPWGVSNEQYF. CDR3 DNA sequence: TGTGCCAGCAGTCCGTGGGGGGTCTCCAACGAGCAGTACTTC.

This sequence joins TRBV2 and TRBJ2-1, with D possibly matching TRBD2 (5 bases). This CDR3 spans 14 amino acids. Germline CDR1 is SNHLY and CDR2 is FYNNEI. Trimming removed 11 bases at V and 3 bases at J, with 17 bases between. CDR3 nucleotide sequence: TGTGCCTCTCAGGAGGACCGGGTCTACAATGAGCAGTTCTTC. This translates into CASQEDRVYNEQFF.

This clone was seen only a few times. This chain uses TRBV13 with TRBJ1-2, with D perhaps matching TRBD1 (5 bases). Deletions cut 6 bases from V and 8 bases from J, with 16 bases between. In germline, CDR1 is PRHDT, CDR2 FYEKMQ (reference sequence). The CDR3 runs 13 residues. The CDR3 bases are TGTGCCAGCAGTCTCGAGGGAGGGGACGGCTACACCTTC. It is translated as CASSLEGGDGYTF.

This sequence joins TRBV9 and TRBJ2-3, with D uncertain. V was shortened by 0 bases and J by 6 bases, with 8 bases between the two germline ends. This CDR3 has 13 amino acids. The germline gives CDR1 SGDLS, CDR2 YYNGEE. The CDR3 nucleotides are TGTGCCAGCAGCGTAGATGGCCCGGATACGCAGTATTTT. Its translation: CASSVDGPDTQYF.